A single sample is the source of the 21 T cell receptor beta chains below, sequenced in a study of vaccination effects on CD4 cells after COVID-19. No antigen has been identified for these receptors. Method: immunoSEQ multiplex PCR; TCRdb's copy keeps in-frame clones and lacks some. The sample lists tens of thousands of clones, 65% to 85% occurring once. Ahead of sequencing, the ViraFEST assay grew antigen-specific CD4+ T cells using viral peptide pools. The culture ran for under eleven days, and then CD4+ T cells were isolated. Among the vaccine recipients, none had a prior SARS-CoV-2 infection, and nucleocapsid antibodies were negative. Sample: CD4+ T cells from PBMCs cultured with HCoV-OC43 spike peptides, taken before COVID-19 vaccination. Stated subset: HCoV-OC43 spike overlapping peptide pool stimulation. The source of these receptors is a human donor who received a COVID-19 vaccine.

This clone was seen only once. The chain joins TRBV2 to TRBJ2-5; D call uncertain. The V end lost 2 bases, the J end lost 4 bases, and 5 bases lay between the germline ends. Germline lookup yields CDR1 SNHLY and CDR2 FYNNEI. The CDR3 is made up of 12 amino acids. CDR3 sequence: CASSELGETQYF. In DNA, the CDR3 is TGTGCCAGCAGTGAACTGGGAGAGACCCAGTACTTC.

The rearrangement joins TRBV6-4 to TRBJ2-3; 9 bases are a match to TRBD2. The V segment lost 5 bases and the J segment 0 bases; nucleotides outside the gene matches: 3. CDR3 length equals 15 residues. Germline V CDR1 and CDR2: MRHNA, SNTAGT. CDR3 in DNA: TGTGCCAGCAGTCTGACTAGCGGAAGCACAGATACGCAGTATTTT. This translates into CASSLTSGSTDTQYF.

The CDR3 loop reads CASSEAIGVRSGYTF. The CDR3 DNA reads TGTGCCAGCAGTGAGGCTATAGGGGTGCGGAGCGGCTACACCTTC. The chain recombines TRBV2 with TRBJ1-2; tentative D call: TRBD1 (5 bases). From germline, CDR1 is SNHLY and CDR2 FYNNEI. The CDR3 is 15 amino acids. V dropped 3 bases and J dropped 8 bases, with 19 bases sitting between them.

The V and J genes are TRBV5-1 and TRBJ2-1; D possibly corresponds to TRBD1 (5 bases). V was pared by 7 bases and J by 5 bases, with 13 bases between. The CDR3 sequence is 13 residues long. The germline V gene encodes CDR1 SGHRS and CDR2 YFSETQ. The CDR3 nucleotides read TGCGCCAGCGGGGCAGGGCCCAACAATGAGCAGTTCTTC. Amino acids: CASGAGPNNEQFF. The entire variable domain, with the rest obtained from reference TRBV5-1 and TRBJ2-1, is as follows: KAGVTQTPRYLIKTRGQQVTLSCSPISGHRSVSWYQQTPGQGLQFLFEYFSETQRNKGNFPGRFSGRQFSNSRSEMNVSTLELGDSALYLCASGAGPNNEQFFGPGTRLTVL.

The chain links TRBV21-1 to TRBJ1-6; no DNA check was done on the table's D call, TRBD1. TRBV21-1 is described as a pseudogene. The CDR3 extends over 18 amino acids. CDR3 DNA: TGTGCCAGCAGCAAAGAAAGGAAGACAGGCGGTAGGAATTCACCCCTCCACTTT. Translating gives CASSKERKTGGRNSPLHF.

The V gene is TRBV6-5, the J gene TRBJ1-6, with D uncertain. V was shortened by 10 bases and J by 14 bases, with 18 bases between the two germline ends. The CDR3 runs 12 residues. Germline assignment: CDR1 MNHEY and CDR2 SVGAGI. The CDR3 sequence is CATGLLGSALHF. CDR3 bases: TGTGCCACCGGTCTATTGGGAAGCGCCCTCCACTTT.

In nucleotides, the CDR3 is TGTGCCACCAGTGATTCTTTTTCGCGGGATAGCTCCTACAATGAGCAGTTCTTC. Protein: CATSDSFSRDSSYNEQFF. This chain joins TRBV24-1 and TRBJ2-1, with TRBD2 as a possible D gene (6 bases). CDR1 is KGHDR and CDR2 is SFDVKD in the germline V gene. V lost 2 bases to trimming and J lost 0 bases, with 16 bases between them. This CDR3 region has 18 residues.

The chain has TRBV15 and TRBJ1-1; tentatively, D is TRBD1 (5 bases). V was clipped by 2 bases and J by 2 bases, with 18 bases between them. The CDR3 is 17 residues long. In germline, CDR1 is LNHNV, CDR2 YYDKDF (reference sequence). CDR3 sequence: CATSRNPWDAVNTEAFF. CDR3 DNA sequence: TGTGCCACCAGCAGAAACCCCTGGGACGCAGTTAACACTGAAGCTTTCTTT.

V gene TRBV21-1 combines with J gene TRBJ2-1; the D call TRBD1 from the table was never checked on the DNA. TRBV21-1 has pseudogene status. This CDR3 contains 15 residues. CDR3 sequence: CASSQTGRGNNEQFF. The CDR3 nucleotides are TGTGCCAGCAGCCAAACAGGCAGGGGAAACAATGAGCAGTTCTTC.

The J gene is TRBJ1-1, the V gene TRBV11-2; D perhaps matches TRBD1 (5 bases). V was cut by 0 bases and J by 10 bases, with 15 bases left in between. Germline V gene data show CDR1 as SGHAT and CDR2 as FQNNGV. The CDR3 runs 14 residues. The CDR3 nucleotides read TGTGCCAGCAGCTTAGATGGGGGGAACACGAGAGCTTTCTTT. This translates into CASSLDGGNTRAFF.

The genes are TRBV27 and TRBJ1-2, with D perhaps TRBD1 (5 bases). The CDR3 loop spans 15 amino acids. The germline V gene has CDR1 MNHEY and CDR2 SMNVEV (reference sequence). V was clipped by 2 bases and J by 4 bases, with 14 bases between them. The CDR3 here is CASSLVRDGAYGYTF. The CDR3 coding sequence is TGTGCCAGCAGTTTAGTCCGGGACGGAGCCTATGGCTACACCTTC.

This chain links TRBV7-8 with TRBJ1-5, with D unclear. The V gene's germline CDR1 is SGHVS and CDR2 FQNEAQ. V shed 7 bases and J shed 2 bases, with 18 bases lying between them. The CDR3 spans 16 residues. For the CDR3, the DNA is TGTGCCAGCACCCCCCTTTCCGGGTCGGGCAATCAGCCCCAGCATTTT. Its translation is CASTPLSGSGNQPQHF. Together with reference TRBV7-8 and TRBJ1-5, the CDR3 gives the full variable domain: GAGVSQSPRYKVAKRGQDVALRCDPISGHVSLFWYQQALGQGPEFLTYFQNEAQLDKSGLPSDRFFAERPEGSVSTLKIQRTQQEDSAVYLCASTPLSGSGNQPQHFGDGTRLSIL.

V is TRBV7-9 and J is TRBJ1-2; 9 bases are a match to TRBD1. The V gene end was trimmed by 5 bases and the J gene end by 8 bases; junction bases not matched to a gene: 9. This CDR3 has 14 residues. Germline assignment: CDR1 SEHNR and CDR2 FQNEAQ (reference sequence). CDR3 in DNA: TGTGCCAGCAGCCCCCGGGACAGGGTCTGGGGCTACACCTTC. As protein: CASSPRDRVWGYTF.

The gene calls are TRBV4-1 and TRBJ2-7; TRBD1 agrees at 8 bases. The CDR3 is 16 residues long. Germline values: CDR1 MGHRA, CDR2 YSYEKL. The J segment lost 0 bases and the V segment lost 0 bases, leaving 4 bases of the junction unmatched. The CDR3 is CASSQDRDRTSYEQYV. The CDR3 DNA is TGCGCCAGCAGCCAAGATCGGGACAGGACCTCCTACGAGCAGTACGTC.

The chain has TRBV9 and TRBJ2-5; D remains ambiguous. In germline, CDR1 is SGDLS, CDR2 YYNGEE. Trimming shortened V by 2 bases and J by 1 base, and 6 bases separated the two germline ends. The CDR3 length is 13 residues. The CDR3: CASSVVSQETQYF. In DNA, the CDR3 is TGTGCCAGCAGCGTTGTCAGCCAAGAGACCCAGTACTTC.

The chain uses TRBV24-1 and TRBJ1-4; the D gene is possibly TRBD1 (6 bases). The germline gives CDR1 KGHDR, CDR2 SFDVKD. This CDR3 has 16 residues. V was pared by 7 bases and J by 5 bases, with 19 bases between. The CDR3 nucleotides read TGTGCCACCAGCTCAACAGCGAAAGGGGGAAATGAAAAACTGTTTTTT. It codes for CATSSTAKGGNEKLFF.

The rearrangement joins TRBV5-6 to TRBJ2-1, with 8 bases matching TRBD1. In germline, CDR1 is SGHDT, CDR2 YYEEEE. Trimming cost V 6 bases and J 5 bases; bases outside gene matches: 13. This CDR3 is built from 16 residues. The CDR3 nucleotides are TGTGCCAGCACCCTCCCCTGGGACAGGAGTCACAATGAGCAGTTCTTC. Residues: CASTLPWDRSHNEQFF.

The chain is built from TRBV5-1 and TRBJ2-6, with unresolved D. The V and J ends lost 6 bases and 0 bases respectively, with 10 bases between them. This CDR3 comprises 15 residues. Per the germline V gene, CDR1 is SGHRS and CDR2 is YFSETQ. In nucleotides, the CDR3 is TGCGCCAGCATCCCGGACGTCTCTGGGGCCAACGTCCTGACTTTC. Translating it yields CASIPDVSGANVLTF.

The DNA of the CDR3 is TGCGCCAGCAGCTTGGTAACTAACGGGGGGCGCGGCACAGATACGCAGTATTTT. Translating it yields CASSLVTNGGRGTDTQYF. This chain joins TRBV5-1 and TRBJ2-3; D may be TRBD2 (7 bases). Trimming took off 0 bases at V and 1 base at J, with 18 bases between the two ends. Germline V gives CDR1 SGHRS, CDR2 YFSETQ. This CDR3 is built from 18 residues.

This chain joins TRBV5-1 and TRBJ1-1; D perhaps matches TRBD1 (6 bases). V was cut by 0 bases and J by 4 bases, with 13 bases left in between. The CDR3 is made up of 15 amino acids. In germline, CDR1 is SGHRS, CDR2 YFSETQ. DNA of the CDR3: TGCGCCAGCAGCTTGGAGGGGGGGCGCGGCACTGAAGCTTTCTTT. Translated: CASSLEGGRGTEAFF.

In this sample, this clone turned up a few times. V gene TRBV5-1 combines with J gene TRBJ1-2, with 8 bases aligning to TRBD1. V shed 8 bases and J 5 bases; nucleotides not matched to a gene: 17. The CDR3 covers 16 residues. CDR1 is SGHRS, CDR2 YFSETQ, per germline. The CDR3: CASRAGGVDRLYGYTF. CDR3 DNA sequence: TGCGCCAGTAGAGCAGGGGGCGTGGATCGATTGTATGGCTACACCTTC.